The table lists the clone carrying this TCR beta chain with many counts. TCRdb recomputed calls from the 5' RACE reads with MiXCR, one row per CDR3 protein. The profile shows fewer than 250,000 distinct CDR3 sequences, 9.4% of them singletons. Trimming at V came to 8 bases and at J to 8 bases, leaving 14 bases not matched to a gene. The CDR3 consists of 16 residues. The data derive from a study of identical twins. The chain uses TRBV12-3 or TRBV12-4 and TRBJ1-4; TRBD1 aligns across 10 bases. The sequence derives from a woman under 30 in good health. Sample: memory (CD45RO+) T cells sorted from blood. The CDR3 nucleotides read TGTGCCAGCGGCGCAGACCCCGGGACAGGGGAGGAAAAACTGTTTTTT. This encodes CASGADPGTGEEKLFF.